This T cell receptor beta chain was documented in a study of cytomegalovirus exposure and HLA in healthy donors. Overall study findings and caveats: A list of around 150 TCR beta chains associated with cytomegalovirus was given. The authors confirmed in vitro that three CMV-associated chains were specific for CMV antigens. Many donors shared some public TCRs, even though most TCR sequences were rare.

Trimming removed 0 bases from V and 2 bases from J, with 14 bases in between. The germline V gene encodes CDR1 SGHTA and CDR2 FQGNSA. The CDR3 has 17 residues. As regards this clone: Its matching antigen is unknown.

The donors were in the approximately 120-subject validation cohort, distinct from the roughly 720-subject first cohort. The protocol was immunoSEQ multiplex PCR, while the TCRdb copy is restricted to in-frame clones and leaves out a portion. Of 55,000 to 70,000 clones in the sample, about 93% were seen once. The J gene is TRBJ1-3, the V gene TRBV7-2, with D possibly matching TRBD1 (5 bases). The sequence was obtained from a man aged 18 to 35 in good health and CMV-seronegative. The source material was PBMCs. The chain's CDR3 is CASSLAFDRLTGNTIYF. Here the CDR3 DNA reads TGTGCCAGCAGCTTAGCGTTCGACAGACTTACTGGAAACACCATATATTTT.